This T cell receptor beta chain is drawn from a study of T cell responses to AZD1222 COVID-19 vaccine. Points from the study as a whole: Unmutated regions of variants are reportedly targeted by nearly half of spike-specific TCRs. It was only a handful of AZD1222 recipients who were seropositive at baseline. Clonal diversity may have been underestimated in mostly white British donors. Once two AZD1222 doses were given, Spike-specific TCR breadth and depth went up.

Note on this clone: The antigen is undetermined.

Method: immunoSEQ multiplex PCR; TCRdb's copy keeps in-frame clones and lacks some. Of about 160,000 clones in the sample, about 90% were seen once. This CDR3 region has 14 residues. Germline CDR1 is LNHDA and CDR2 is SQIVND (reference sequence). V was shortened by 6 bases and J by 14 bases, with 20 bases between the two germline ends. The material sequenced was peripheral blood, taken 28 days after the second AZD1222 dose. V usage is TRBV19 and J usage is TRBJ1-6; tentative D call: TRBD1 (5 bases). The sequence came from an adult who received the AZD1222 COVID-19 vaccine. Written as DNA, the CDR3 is TGTGCCAGTAGCCCGGGGACGGGGGGTTTGACCCTCCACTTT. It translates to CASSPGTGGLTLHF.